These 18 T cell receptor beta chains share one sample of origin, sequenced in a study of shared clonotypes between healthy human individuals. The table came from immunoSEQ multiplex PCR; TCRdb's copy has only in-frame clones and leaves some out. The table has some 1,100,000 clones, around 78% seen once. The sample was memory CD4+ T cells from PBMCs. The sample's subset: CD45RA-negative fraction. The receptors derive from a man younger than 35 in good health. Some clones in this sample may be carry-over from other donors' samples.

The rearrangement links TRBV28 to TRBJ2-7, with 7 bases that match TRBD1. V dropped 4 bases and J dropped 2; count of bases not matched to a gene: 5. The germline CDR1 and CDR2 sequences are MDHEN and SYDVKM. The CDR3 runs 14 residues. This CDR3 is CASSSGQAPYEQYF. The CDR3 bases are TGTGCCAGCAGTTCAGGACAGGCCCCCTACGAGCAGTACTTC. Filled out from reference TRBV28 and TRBJ2-7, the complete variable domain reads DVKVTQSSRYLVKRTGEKVFLECVQDMDHENMFWYRQDPGLGLRLIYFSYDVKMKEKGDIPEGYSVSREKKERFSLILESASTNQTSMYLCASSSGQAPYEQYFGPGTRLTVT.

CDR3 in DNA: TGTGCCAGCAGCCCCCACGGGGGCAACACAGATACGCAGTATTTT. It specifies CASSPHGGNTDTQYF. The chain carries TRBV11-2 and TRBJ2-3; D might be TRBD1 or TRBD2, each matching 6 bases. The CDR3 consists of 15 residues. With 5 bases removed from V and 2 bases from J, the gap between germline ends came to 14 bases. Germline V gene sequence: CDR1 SGHAT, CDR2 FQNNGV.

V gene TRBV7-2 combines with J gene TRBJ2-5; unclear D gene. V was trimmed by 2 bases and J by 7 bases, leaving 11 bases between them. Germline CDR1 and CDR2: SGHTA and FQGNSA. The CDR3 totals 13 residues. The CDR3 DNA follows: TGTGCCAGCAGCTTAATGGGCCCCCGGACCCAGTACTTC. Protein sequence: CASSLMGPRTQYF. Based on the CDR3 plus reference TRBV7-2 and TRBJ2-5, the full variable domain is GAGVSQSPSNKVTEKGKDVELRCDPISGHTALYWYRQSLGQGLEFLIYFQGNSAPDKSGLPSDRFSAERTGGSVSTLTIQRTQQEDSAVYLCASSLMGPRTQYFGPGTRLLVL.

The chain has TRBV4-1 and TRBJ2-7; D may be TRBD1 (6 bases). Germline loops: CDR1 MGHRA, CDR2 YSYEKL. V shed 4 bases and J shed 4 bases, with 20 bases lying between them. The CDR3 is 16 residues long. The CDR3 DNA follows: TGCGCCAGCAGCCCGAATCCCACAGGGAGTTCGTACGAGCAGTACTTC. Translating it yields CASSPNPTGSSYEQYF.

The V and J genes are TRBV2 and TRBJ2-5, with TRBD2 identical over 11 bases. CDR1 and CDR2 from the germline V gene are SNHLY and FYNNEI. The CDR3 has 15 residues. V shed 5 bases, J shed 4 bases, and the junction held 6 bases outside the gene matches. The chain's CDR3 is CASSQGLAEAETQYF. The DNA for the CDR3 is TGTGCCAGCAGTCAGGGACTAGCGGAGGCAGAGACCCAGTACTTC.

Comments on this clone: Different DNA sequences within this sample yield the same CDR3. The rearrangement joins TRBV5-1 to TRBJ1-1, with 7 nucleotides matching TRBD1. This CDR3 has 14 amino acids. The J segment lost 2 bases and the V segment lost 3 bases, leaving 4 bases of the junction unmatched. CDR1 and CDR2 from the germline V gene are SGHRS and YFSETQ. DNA of the CDR3: TGCGCCAGCAGCTGGGGACAGCCCAACACTGAAGCTTTCTTT. This codes for CASSWGQPNTEAFF.

V and J are TRBV28 and TRBJ1-1, with D hard to call. Germline lookup yields CDR1 MDHEN and CDR2 SYDVKM. This CDR3 contains 13 residues. Trimming cost V 6 bases and J 0 bases, with 8 bases left between them. The CDR3 nucleotides are TGTGCCAGCAGGACATTCATGAACACTGAAGCTTTCTTT. Its translation is CASRTFMNTEAFF.

About this clone itself: This probably arose from a read error, given a far larger clone one base away. The same CDR3 can be traced to other DNA sequences in this sample. This CDR3 is CASSLVGNYGYTF. The CDR3 DNA reads as TGTGCCAGCAGCTTGGTAGGGAACTATGGCTACACCTTC. The chain is built from TRBV5-6 and TRBJ1-2; D is uncertain. The ends were cut back, 0 bases at V and 2 bases at J, with 5 bases in the middle. This CDR3 has 13 amino acids. Germline CDR1 and CDR2: SGHDT and YYEEEE.

This clone turned up a few times. The chain joins TRBV7-9 to TRBJ2-2; 8 positions match TRBD2. This CDR3 has 15 residues. V trimming: 5 bases; J trimming: 7 bases; junction bases outside the gene matches: 9. Germline lookup yields CDR1 SEHNR and CDR2 FQNEAQ (reference sequence). DNA for the CDR3: TGTGCCAGCAGCCCCCTGGGTAGCGGGATCGGGGAGCTGTTTTTT. Amino acids: CASSPLGSGIGELFF.

This rearrangement joins TRBV4-2 to TRBJ2-3, with 14 positions matching TRBD2. The CDR3 extends over 18 amino acids. J was trimmed by 3 bases and V by 0 bases; bases with no gene match: 5. From germline, CDR1 is LGHNA and CDR2 YNFKEQ. The CDR3 is CASSQETGLAGVTDTQYF. CDR3 DNA sequence: TGTGCCAGCAGCCAAGAAACGGGACTAGCGGGAGTAACAGATACGCAGTATTTT.

The chain couples TRBV5-1 to TRBJ1-1; D possibly corresponds to TRBD1 (5 bases). The CDR3 is 11 amino acids. Trimming removed 4 bases at V and 11 bases at J, with 12 bases between. Germline V CDR1 and CDR2: SGHRS, YFSETQ. The DNA of the CDR3 is TGCGCCAGCAGCCTCGGGGGGAGGGCTTTCTTT. Translated: CASSLGGRAFF. Full variable domain (missing parts from reference TRBV5-1 and TRBJ1-1): KAGVTQTPRYLIKTRGQQVTLSCSPISGHRSVSWYQQTPGQGLQFLFEYFSETQRNKGNFPGRFSGRQFSNSRSEMNVSTLELGDSALYLCASSLGGRAFFGQGTRLTVV.

This clone was recorded many times. The chain has TRBV6-1 and TRBJ1-1; 10 nucleotides agree with TRBD1. CDR3 length: 17 amino acids. Trimming at V came to 0 bases and at J to 7 bases, leaving 11 bases not matched to a gene. Germline V gene data show CDR1 as MNHNS and CDR2 as SASEGT. The CDR3 spells CASSEAGTGAAGGEAFF. The CDR3 DNA follows: TGTGCCAGCAGTGAAGCAGGGACAGGGGCCGCGGGGGGTGAAGCTTTCTTT.

V gene TRBV19 combines with J gene TRBJ2-1; D may be TRBD1 (5 bases). Looked up from germline, CDR1 is LNHDA and CDR2 is SQIVND (reference sequence). V lost 3 bases and J lost 2, with 14 bases in between. The CDR3 runs to 16 residues. CDR3 coding DNA: TGTGCCAGTAGTATCTATGGGGCCCGGACCTACAATGAGCAGTTCTTC. Translation gives CASSIYGARTYNEQFF.

J is TRBJ1-1 and V is TRBV19, with no clear D. The length of the CDR3 is 18 residues. The V end lost 6 bases, the J end lost 0 bases, and 23 bases lay between the germline ends. Germline V CDR1 and CDR2: LNHDA, SQIVND (reference sequence). The CDR3: CASRYMEGTSGLNTEAFF. The DNA of the CDR3 is TGTGCCAGTAGGTATATGGAGGGAACATCTGGGCTGAACACTGAAGCTTTCTTT.

The V gene is TRBV28, the J gene TRBJ2-7; D gene ambiguous. Looked up from germline, CDR1 is MDHEN and CDR2 is SYDVKM. The CDR3 contains 14 residues. V lost 3 bases and J lost 0, with 9 bases in between. CDR3 sequence (DNA): TGTGCCAGCAGTTTCGGTGCTATCTCCTACGAGCAGTACTTC. Residues: CASSFGAISYEQYF.

The genes are TRBV7-8 and TRBJ2-3, with 10 bases that match TRBD2. The V and J ends lost 1 base and 3 bases, in that order; junction bases with no gene match: 1. Germline CDR1 reads SGHVS; CDR2 reads FQNEAQ. This CDR3 has 15 amino acids. Written as DNA, the CDR3 is TGTGCCAGCAGCTTAGAACTAGCGGGAACAGATACGCAGTATTTT. Its protein is CASSLELAGTDTQYF.

This clone was seen a few times. The chain has TRBV20-1 and TRBJ1-1; D unresolved. The germline CDR1 and CDR2 sequences are DFQATT and SNEGSKA (reference sequence). The CDR3 runs to 11 residues. Trimming stripped 6 bases from V and 3 bases from J, with 8 bases between. DNA of the CDR3: TGCAGTGCAAGGATCGACACTGAAGCTTTCTTT. Its translation: CSARIDTEAFF.

The CDR3 nucleotides are TGTGCCAGTAGCCCCGGGACAGGGGGCGCGTCCACTGAAGCTTTCTTT. Encoded protein: CASSPGTGGASTEAFF. The V gene is TRBV19, the J gene TRBJ1-1; TRBD1 aligns across 12 bases. Germline CDR1 and CDR2: LNHDA and SQIVND (reference sequence). V shed 6 bases, J shed 4 bases, and the junction held 9 bases outside the gene matches. The CDR3 is made up of 16 amino acids. The entire variable domain, with the rest obtained from reference TRBV19 and TRBJ1-1, is as follows: DGGITQSPKYLFRKEGQNVTLSCEQNLNHDAMYWYRQDPGQGLRLIYYSQIVNDFQKGDIAEGYSVSREKKESFPLTVTSAQKNPTAFYLCASSPGTGGASTEAFFGQGTRLTVV.